These 8 T cell receptor beta chains were all obtained from the same sample, sequenced in a study of T cell responses to AZD1222 COVID-19 vaccine. Assay: immunoSEQ multiplex PCR; the TCRdb copy retains only in-frame clones and omits some. The table lists 59,000 or so clones, under 90% of them singletons. Sequenced material: peripheral blood, taken on day 0 of AZD1222 vaccination. These receptors all stem from an adult in good health.

The V gene is TRBV11-2, the J gene TRBJ2-5, with TRBD1 identical over 11 bases. J gave up 1 base and V 5 bases, and 6 bases lay outside the gene matches. The CDR3 is 16 residues long. Germline values: CDR1 SGHAT, CDR2 FQNNGV. This CDR3 reads CASSRDRGVGQETQYF. CDR3 DNA sequence: TGTGCCAGCAGCCGGGACAGGGGGGTGGGCCAAGAGACCCAGTACTTC.

The genes are TRBV18 and TRBJ1-4; D remains ambiguous. Trimming pared 0 bases from V and 5 bases from J, leaving 4 bases between. CDR1 is KGHSH, CDR2 LQKENI, per germline. The CDR3 extends over 13 amino acids. The CDR3: CASSPPRNEKLFF. As DNA, the CDR3 is TGTGCCAGCTCACCACCGAGAAATGAAAAACTGTTTTTT.

V and J are TRBV27 and TRBJ2-4; 8 nucleotides line up with TRBD1. This CDR3 is 16 amino acids long. Germline CDR1 reads MNHEY; CDR2 reads SMNVEV (reference sequence). V shed 8 bases and J 4 bases; nucleotides not matched to a gene: 13. CDR3 in DNA: TGTGCCAGCCGCAGTATGTCAGGGGGCGGTAAAAACATTCAGTACTTC. Its protein product is CASRSMSGGGKNIQYF.

The V and J genes are TRBV6-5 and TRBJ1-1; 9 nucleotides align to TRBD1. The germline CDR1 and CDR2 sequences are MNHEY and SVGAGI. There are 16 residues in the CDR3. V gave up 2 bases and J gave up 4 bases; unmatched junction bases: 8. DNA for the CDR3: TGTGCCAGCAGTTACACATCACTGACAGGGGGCACTGAAGCTTTCTTT. Protein: CASSYTSLTGGTEAFF.

This chain links TRBV28 with TRBJ1-5, with D perhaps matching TRBD1 (5 bases). CDR1 and CDR2 (germline): MDHEN, SYDVKM. V lost 4 bases and J 6 bases, leaving 19 bases between the germline ends. The CDR3 covers 16 residues. CDR3 region: CASSSPRGDGSQPQHF. CDR3 in DNA: TGTGCCAGCAGTTCGCCACGGGGGGATGGGAGTCAGCCCCAGCATTTT.

This clone was detected only a few times. This rearrangement joins TRBV15 to TRBJ1-2, with a possible D match to TRBD1 (6 bases). The CDR3 sequence is 16 residues long. The ends were cut back, 4 bases at V and 7 bases at J, with 22 bases in the middle. Germline V CDR1 and CDR2: LNHNV, YYDKDF (reference sequence). The CDR3 spells CATSTPEGGLGGGYTF. For the CDR3, the DNA is TGTGCCACCAGCACCCCAGAGGGGGGGTTAGGGGGTGGCTACACCTTC.

This CDR3 reads CASSRTENTEQYF. The CDR3 DNA reads TGTGCCAGCAGTCGAACTGAGAATACCGAGCAGTACTTC. The chain uses TRBV27 and TRBJ2-7; no clear D gene. The CDR3 is made up of 13 amino acids. The germline CDR1 and CDR2 sequences are MNHEY and SMNVEV (reference sequence). Trimming pared 5 bases from V and 6 bases from J, leaving 14 bases between.

V gene TRBV7-3 combines with J gene TRBJ2-3; the D gene is possibly TRBD2 (5 bases). CDR1 and CDR2 (germline): SGHTA, FQGTGA. This CDR3 region has 15 residues. With 6 bases removed from V and 0 bases from J, the gap between germline ends came to 13 bases. In DNA form, the CDR3 reads TGTGCCAGCAGTTCGACTGGACTTAGCACAGATACGCAGTATTTT. Residues: CASSSTGLSTDTQYF.